These 22 T cell receptor beta chains share one sample of origin, sequenced in a study of blood T cell repertoires in COVID-19. Libraries were prepared by immunoSEQ multiplex PCR; TCRdb keeps only in-frame clonotypes and omits some of them. Among 250,000 to 400,000 clones listed, about nine tenths were seen once. Source material: peripheral blood. Every receptor here comes from a young woman with COVID-19, enrolled during active disease.

The chain couples TRBV2 to TRBJ1-2, with a weak D call TRBD1 (5 bases). The V gene lost 4 bases and the J gene lost 5 bases, with 20 bases spanning the gap. CDR1 SNHLY and CDR2 FYNNEI come from the germline V gene. This CDR3 comprises 16 residues. The DNA of the CDR3 is TGTGCCAGCAGTGTTGAACAGGTCCGGGCAGCGTATGGCTACACCTTC. Amino acid sequence: CASSVEQVRAAYGYTF.

V and J are TRBV7-8 and TRBJ1-5; D is perhaps TRBD1 (5 bases). V was shortened by 0 bases and J by 1 base, with 7 bases between the two germline ends. Germline assignment: CDR1 SGHVS and CDR2 FQNEAQ. The CDR3 has 15 residues. In DNA form, the CDR3 reads TGTGCCAGCAGCTTAGCGGGGCAGAGCAATCAGCCCCAGCATTTT. This translates into CASSLAGQSNQPQHF.

The V gene is TRBV30, the J gene TRBJ1-5; 9 nucleotides line up with TRBD1. Germline CDR1 is GTSNPN and CDR2 is SVGIG (reference sequence). The CDR3 sequence is 13 residues long. V trimming: 3 bases; J trimming: 5 bases; junction bases outside the gene matches: 2. CDR3 DNA sequence: TGTGCCTGGAGCACAGGGGGCCATCAGCCCCAGCATTTT. Translating it yields CAWSTGGHQPQHF.

The chain is built from TRBV5-1 and TRBJ2-3; D possibly corresponds to TRBD2 (6 bases). The CDR3 length is 15 residues. V was pared by 4 bases and J by 0 bases, with 12 bases between. Germline CDR1 is SGHRS and CDR2 is YFSETQ. CDR3 coding DNA: TGCGCCAGCAGCACCGGACTAACTAGCACAGATACGCAGTATTTT. Its translation is CASSTGLTSTDTQYF.

The V and J genes are TRBV6-2 or TRBV6-3 and TRBJ1-6, with 9 bases matching TRBD1. CDR3 length: 13 amino acids. Unmatched junction bases numbered 4, after V lost 6 bases and J lost 10 bases. CDR1 is MNHEY, CDR2 SVGEGT, per germline. The CDR3 nucleotides are TGTGCCAGCAGCAACGACAGGGGGTCACCCCTCCACTTT. Amino acid sequence: CASSNDRGSPLHF.

V gene TRBV19 combines with J gene TRBJ2-1, with 10 positions matching TRBD1. The CDR3 is 15 amino acids. V was pared by 3 bases and J by 12 bases, with 11 bases of the junction left unmatched. CDR1 is LNHDA and CDR2 is SQIVND in the germline V gene (reference sequence). The CDR3: CASSMTGGTWGGQFF. In nucleotides, the CDR3 is TGTGCCAGTAGTATGACAGGGGGCACTTGGGGCGGGCAGTTCTTC. Together with reference TRBV19 and TRBJ2-1, the CDR3 gives the full variable domain: DGGITQSPKYLFRKEGQNVTLSCEQNLNHDAMYWYRQDPGQGLRLIYYSQIVNDFQKGDIAEGYSVSREKKESFPLTVTSAQKNPTAFYLCASSMTGGTWGGQFFGPGTRLTVL.

The chain combines TRBV5-6 with TRBJ1-6; D remains unclear. Trimming removed 0 bases from V and 9 bases from J, with 10 bases in between. The CDR3 runs 14 residues. Germline V gene lookup returns CDR1 SGHDT and CDR2 YYEEEE. CDR3 in amino acids: CASSLGRAGSPLHF. CDR3 bases: TGTGCCAGCAGCTTGGGACGCGCAGGTTCACCCCTCCACTTT.

The J gene is TRBJ1-2, the V gene TRBV5-6; a weak D match, TRBD1 (5 bases). Trimming took 1 base from V and 4 from J, leaving 23 bases between them. Germline loops: CDR1 SGHDT, CDR2 YYEEEE. The CDR3 is 18 amino acids. CDR3 DNA sequence: TGTGCCAGCAGCTTGACAGGAGATCCCATGTTAGCAGGCTATGGCTACACCTTC. It encodes CASSLTGDPMLAGYGYTF.

V gene TRBV29-1 combines with J gene TRBJ1-1, with D perhaps matching TRBD1 (6 bases). The CDR3 extends over 12 amino acids. Between the trimmed V and J ends, which lost 7 bases and 8 bases, there was a span of 17 bases. CDR1 is SQVTM and CDR2 is ANQGSEA in the germline V gene. The CDR3 coding sequence is TGCAGCGCCCGGAGGTTTCAGGGGGAAGCTTTCTTT. It is translated as CSARRFQGEAFF.

The rearrangement joins TRBV15 to TRBJ2-7; the match to TRBD2 covers 11 bases. The V and J ends lost 0 bases and 6 bases, in that order; junction bases with no gene match: 7. Germline V lookup: CDR1 LNHNV, CDR2 YYDKDF (reference sequence). This CDR3 contains 16 residues. The CDR3 region is CATSRDLLAGGPEQYF. DNA for the CDR3: TGTGCCACCAGCAGAGATCTCCTAGCGGGAGGTCCCGAGCAGTACTTC.

V and J are TRBV7-9 and TRBJ2-2; weak D call: TRBD2 (5 bases). The CDR3 covers 14 residues. Germline-derived CDR1 and CDR2 are SEHNR and FQNEAQ (reference sequence). Trimming pared 5 bases from V and 5 bases from J, leaving 12 bases between. Here the CDR3 reads CASSPFSETGELFF. DNA of the CDR3: TGTGCCAGCAGCCCCTTTAGCGAAACCGGGGAGCTGTTTTTT.

This sequence joins TRBV30 and TRBJ1-2; 9 bases are a match to TRBD1. CDR1 and CDR2 (germline): GTSNPN, SVGIG (reference sequence). V shed 0 bases, J shed 10 bases, and the junction held 6 bases outside the gene matches. CDR3 length: 13 residues. CDR3 DNA: TGTGCCTGGAGTGTGCCACAGGGGGCTCTCTACACCTTC. Amino acids: CAWSVPQGALYTF.

This clone was recorded a few times. J is TRBJ2-1 and V is TRBV5-1; 9 positions agree with TRBD2. J lost 5 bases, V lost 0 bases, and 9 bases had no gene match. Germline assignment: CDR1 SGHRS and CDR2 YFSETQ. The CDR3 spans 17 residues. The CDR3 sequence: CASSLVASGVPNNEQFF. DNA of the CDR3: TGCGCCAGCAGCTTGGTTGCTAGCGGGGTCCCTAACAATGAGCAGTTCTTC.

This chain joins TRBV28 and TRBJ1-5; the match to TRBD1 covers 7 bases. The CDR3 is 17 amino acids. V shed 5 bases, J shed 2 bases, and the junction held 12 bases outside the gene matches. In germline, CDR1 is MDHEN, CDR2 SYDVKM. The CDR3 protein is CASSTPGTASGNQPQHF. The DNA of the CDR3 is TGTGCCAGCAGTACACCGGGGACAGCCTCGGGCAATCAGCCCCAGCATTTT.

The V gene is TRBV7-9, the J gene TRBJ2-7, with 9 bases matching TRBD1. The CDR3 consists of 14 residues. Trimming took 5 bases from V and 7 from J; bases not matched to a gene: 9. Germline V gene sequence: CDR1 SEHNR, CDR2 FQNEAQ (reference sequence). CDR3: CASSPTNRGQEQYF. CDR3 DNA: TGTGCCAGCAGCCCAACGAACAGGGGGCAGGAGCAGTACTTC.

With respect to this clone: The junction differs from germline at one of its ends, possibly a read error. The rearrangement uses TRBV14 and TRBJ2-1, with TRBD2 matching 9 bases. Germline V lookup: CDR1 SGHDN, CDR2 FVKESK. The CDR3 covers 16 residues. This chain's CDR3 is CASSQDFGLAGPNLIF. In nucleotides, the CDR3 is TGTGCCAGCAGCCAAGATTTCGGGCTAGCGGGGCCCAATTTGATCTTC.

The chain employs TRBV5-6 and TRBJ2-6; tentative D call: TRBD1 (8 bases). The CDR3 has 18 amino acids. Trimming left V 4 bases short and J 0 bases short, with 17 bases between. Germline V gene lookup returns CDR1 SGHDT and CDR2 YYEEEE. The CDR3 region is CASSTAGQETSGANVLTF. CDR3 DNA sequence: TGTGCCAGCAGCACAGCGGGACAGGAGACCTCTGGGGCCAACGTCCTGACTTTC.

This clone came up once. This chain connects TRBV4-2 to TRBJ2-2; TRBD2 matches at 14 bases. Germline loops: CDR1 LGHNA, CDR2 YNFKEQ. J lost 6 bases, V lost 3 bases, and 18 bases had no gene match. There are 21 residues in the CDR3. The CDR3 protein is CASSQTPGLAGAGSSAGELFF. CDR3 bases: TGTGCCAGCAGCCAGACACCGGGACTAGCGGGAGCTGGGAGCAGCGCCGGGGAGCTGTTTTTT.

The V call is TRBV9, the J call TRBJ2-3, with 9 bases identical to TRBD2. The germline V gene has CDR1 SGDLS and CDR2 YYNGEE. CDR3 size: 15 residues. V dropped 0 bases and J dropped 4; count of bases not matched to a gene: 3. The CDR3 spells CASSVGGRAPDTQYF. CDR3 nucleotides: TGTGCCAGCAGCGTAGGCGGGAGGGCCCCAGATACGCAGTATTTT.

The rearrangement uses TRBV28 and TRBJ1-2, with D hard to call. Germline V lookup: CDR1 MDHEN, CDR2 SYDVKM. This CDR3 spans 13 amino acids. The ends were cut back, 3 bases at V and 2 bases at J, with 7 bases in the middle. CDR3 DNA sequence: TGTGCCAGCAGTTTCGGGTTAAACTATGGCTACACCTTC. Its protein is CASSFGLNYGYTF.

The CDR3 DNA follows: TGTGCCAGCAGTTATTTCGACAGGGGAAGTCACTATGGCTACACCTTC. Translation: CASSYFDRGSHYGYTF. The chain combines TRBV27 with TRBJ1-2, with 8 positions matching TRBD1. CDR1 is MNHEY and CDR2 is SMNVEV in the germline V gene (reference sequence). The CDR3 covers 16 residues. J was trimmed by 3 bases and V by 4 bases; bases with no gene match: 10.

The rearrangement uses TRBV28 and TRBJ2-1, with a possible D match to TRBD2 (5 bases). CDR1 is MDHEN and CDR2 is SYDVKM in the germline V gene. Trimming took 7 bases from V and 12 from J, leaving 16 bases between them. This CDR3 has 12 residues. CDR3 protein: CASNKERYGQFF. CDR3 in DNA: TGTGCCAGCAATAAAGAGCGGTACGGGCAGTTCTTC.